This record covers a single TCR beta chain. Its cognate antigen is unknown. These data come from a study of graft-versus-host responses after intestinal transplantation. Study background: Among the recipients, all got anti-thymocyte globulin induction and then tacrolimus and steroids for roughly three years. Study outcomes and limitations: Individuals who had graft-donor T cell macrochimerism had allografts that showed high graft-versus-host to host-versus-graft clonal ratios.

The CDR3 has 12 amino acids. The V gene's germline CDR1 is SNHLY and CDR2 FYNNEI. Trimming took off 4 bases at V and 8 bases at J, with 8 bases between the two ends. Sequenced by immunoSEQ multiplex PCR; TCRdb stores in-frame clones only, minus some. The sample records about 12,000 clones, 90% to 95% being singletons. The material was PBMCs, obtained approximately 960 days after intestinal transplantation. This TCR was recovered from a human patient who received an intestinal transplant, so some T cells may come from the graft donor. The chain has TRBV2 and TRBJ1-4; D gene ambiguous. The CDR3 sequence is CASSAGPEKLFF. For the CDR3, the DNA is TGTGCCAGCAGTGCAGGCCCGGAAAAACTGTTTTTT.